Each of the 2 T cell receptor beta chains below was sequenced from the same sample in a study of B cell selection in AIRE deficiency. Produced via immunoSEQ multiplex PCR; TCRdb's table is partial and in-frame only. The table lists tens of thousands of clones, roughly 96% of them singletons. Sorting defined conventional CD4 T cells as CD4+CD127+. The sequencing input was conventional CD4+ T cells sorted from PBMCs. The receptor source for this set is a human donor with AIRE deficiency.

This rearrangement joins TRBV6-1 to TRBJ1-4; 8 bases agree with TRBD1. CDR3 length equals 15 residues. V gave up 6 bases and J gave up 8 bases; unmatched junction bases: 11. Germline V gene sequence: CDR1 MNHNS, CDR2 SASEGT. CDR3 sequence reads: CASRDPGGSTEKLFF. CDR3 sequence (DNA): TGTGCCAGCAGAGACCCAGGGGGCTCTACAGAAAAACTGTTTTTT.

This chain connects TRBV28 to TRBJ1-2; TRBD1 might be the D (5 bases). Looked up from germline, CDR1 is MDHEN and CDR2 is SYDVKM. The CDR3 is 12 residues long. V dropped 4 bases and J dropped 5 bases, with 8 bases sitting between them. CDR3 amino acids: CASSSGGYGYTF. CDR3 nucleotides: TGTGCCAGCAGTTCCGGGGGTTATGGCTACACCTTC.